Included here is one T cell receptor beta chain sequence, with context. Its matching antigen is unknown. PCR employed 60 Vbeta and 13 Jbeta primers. The method was immunoSEQ multiplex PCR; TCRdb's version includes in-frame clones alone and lacks a portion of them. The table has more than 150,000 clones, more than 75% seen once; the top ten hold around 0.21%. The CDR3 is made up of 14 amino acids. CDR1 is SGHTA and CDR2 is FQGNSA in the germline V gene. V lost 8 bases, J lost 1 base, and 15 bases lay in between. These data originate in a study of cytomegalovirus exposure and HLA in healthy donors. Study-wide points: Roughly even sequencing depth across donors was the assumption behind the presence/absence analyses.

This clonotype was obtained from a girl under three years old in good health and CMV-seronegative. The specimen was PBMCs. V usage is TRBV7-2 and J usage is TRBJ2-7; D not resolved. This CDR3 reads CASARRFSSYEQYF. The CDR3 DNA is TGTGCCAGCGCCCGTCGCTTCAGTTCCTACGAGCAGTACTTC.